This T cell receptor beta chain appears in the sequencing data of a study of tumor-infiltrating lymphocytes in oesophageal squamous cell carcinoma. TCRdb re-called the PCR reads through MiXCR, storing one row per CDR3 protein. This sample has around 12,000 distinct CDR3 sequences; more than 45% occur once, and the top ten carry 28%. There are 16 residues in the CDR3. From germline, CDR1 is SGHTA and CDR2 FQGNSA. Sequenced material: esophageal tumor tissue. This TCR was recovered from a female donor with esophageal squamous cell carcinoma. V usage is TRBV7-2 and J usage is TRBJ2-7; D possibly corresponds to TRBD2 (5 bases). The J call may be wrong; the DNA end is better matched by TRBJ2-1. CDR3 sequence: CASSLDVGSSYNEQFF. Written as DNA, the CDR3 is TGTGCCAGCAGCTTAGACGTAGGGAGCTCCTACAATGAGCAGTTCTTC.